This T cell receptor beta chain was profiled in a study of shared clonotypes between healthy human individuals. The study, taken as a whole, reports: Sharing across four donors was highest in naive CD4 (roughly 5%) and lowest in memory CD8 (0.4%).

TCRdb's table, derived via immunoSEQ multiplex PCR, lists solely in-frame clones and lacks some. The table lists 950,000 to 1,100,000 clones, around 78% of them singletons. As to this clone: Its antigen remains unidentified.

Trimming took off 3 bases at V and 0 bases at J, with 9 bases between the two ends. Germline CDR1 SNHLY, CDR2 FYNNEI. The CDR3 totals 15 residues. The chain joins TRBV2 to TRBJ1-5; D ambiguous. This TCR came from a man between 18 and 35 years old in good health. Some clones in this sample may be carry-over from other donors' samples. Sequencing used memory CD4+ T cells from PBMCs. Indicated subset: CD45RA-negative fraction. As DNA, the CDR3 is TGTGCCAGCAGTGAGGTGGTCTATAGCAATCAGCCCCAGCATTTT. Encoded protein: CASSEVVYSNQPQHF.